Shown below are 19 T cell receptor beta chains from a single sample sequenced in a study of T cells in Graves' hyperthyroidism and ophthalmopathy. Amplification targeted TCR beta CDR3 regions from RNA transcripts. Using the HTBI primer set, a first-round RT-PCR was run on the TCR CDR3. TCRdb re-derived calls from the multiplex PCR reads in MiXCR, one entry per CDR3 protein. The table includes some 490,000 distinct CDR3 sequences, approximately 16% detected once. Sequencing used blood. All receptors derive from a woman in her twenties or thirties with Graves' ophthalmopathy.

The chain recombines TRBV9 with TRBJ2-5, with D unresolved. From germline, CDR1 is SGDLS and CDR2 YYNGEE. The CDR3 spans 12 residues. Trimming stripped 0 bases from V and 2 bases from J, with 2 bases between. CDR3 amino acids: CASSVGQETQYF. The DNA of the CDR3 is TGTGCCAGCAGCGTAGGACAAGAGACCCAGTACTTC.

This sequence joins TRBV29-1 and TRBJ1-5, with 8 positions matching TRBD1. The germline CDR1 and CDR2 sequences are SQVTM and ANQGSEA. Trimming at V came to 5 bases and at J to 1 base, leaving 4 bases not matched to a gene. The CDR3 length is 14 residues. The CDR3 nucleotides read TGCAGCGTTCTTGGGACAGGAAGCAATCAGCCCCAGCATTTT. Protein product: CSVLGTGSNQPQHF.

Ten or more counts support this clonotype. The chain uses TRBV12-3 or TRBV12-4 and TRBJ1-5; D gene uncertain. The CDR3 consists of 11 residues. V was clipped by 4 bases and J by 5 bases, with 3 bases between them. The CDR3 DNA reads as TGTGCCAGCAGTTCGCATCAGCCCCAGCATTTT. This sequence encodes CASSSHQPQHF.

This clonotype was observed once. CDR3 region: CASSRRRTGTGGPGELFF. The CDR3 DNA reads TGTGCCAGCAGCCGGAGAAGGACCGGGACAGGGGGGCCCGGGGAGCTGTTTTTT. This chain joins TRBV2 and TRBJ2-2, with 11 nucleotides matching TRBD1. Trimming at V came to 6 bases and at J to 6 bases, leaving 15 bases not matched to a gene. The CDR3 sequence is 18 residues long. Germline assignment: CDR1 SNHLY and CDR2 FYNNEI.

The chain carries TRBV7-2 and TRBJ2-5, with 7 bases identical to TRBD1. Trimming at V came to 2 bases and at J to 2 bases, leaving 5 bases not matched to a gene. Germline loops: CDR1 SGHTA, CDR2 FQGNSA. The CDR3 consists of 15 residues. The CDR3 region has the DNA TGTGCCAGCAGCTTAACCACAGGGGAACAAGAGACCCAGTACTTC. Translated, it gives CASSLTTGEQETQYF.

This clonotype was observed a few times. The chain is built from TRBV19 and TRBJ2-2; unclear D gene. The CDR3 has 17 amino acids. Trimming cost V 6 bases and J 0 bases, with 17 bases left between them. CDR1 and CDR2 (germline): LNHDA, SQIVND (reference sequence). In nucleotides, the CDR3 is TGTGCCAGTAGCACTCTTCGGACGGGTTCGAACACCGGGGAGCTGTTTTTT. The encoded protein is CASSTLRTGSNTGELFF.

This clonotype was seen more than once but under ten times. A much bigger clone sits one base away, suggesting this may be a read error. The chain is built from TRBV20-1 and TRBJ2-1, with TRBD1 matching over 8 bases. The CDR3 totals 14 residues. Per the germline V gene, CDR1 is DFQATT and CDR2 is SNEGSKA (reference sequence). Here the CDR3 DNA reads TGCAGAGCTAGAGGACAGGGAAGGTTCAATGAGCAGTTCTTC. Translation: CRARGQGRFNEQFF.

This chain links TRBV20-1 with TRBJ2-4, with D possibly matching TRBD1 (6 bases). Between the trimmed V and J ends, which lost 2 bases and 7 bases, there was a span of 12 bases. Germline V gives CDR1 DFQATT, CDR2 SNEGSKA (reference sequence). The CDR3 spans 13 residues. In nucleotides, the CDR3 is TGCAGTGCTAGACAAGGGGGTGGGAACATTCAGTACTTC. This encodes CSARQGGGNIQYF.

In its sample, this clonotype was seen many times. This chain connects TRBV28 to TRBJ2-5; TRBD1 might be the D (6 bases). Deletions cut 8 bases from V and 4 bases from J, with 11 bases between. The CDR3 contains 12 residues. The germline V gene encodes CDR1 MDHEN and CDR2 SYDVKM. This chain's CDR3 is CASQGMPETQYF. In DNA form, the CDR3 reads TGTGCCAGCCAGGGGATGCCAGAGACCCAGTACTTC. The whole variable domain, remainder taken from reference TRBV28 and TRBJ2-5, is DVKVTQSSRYLVKRTGEKVFLECVQDMDHENMFWYRQDPGLGLRLIYFSYDVKMKEKGDIPEGYSVSREKKERFSLILESASTNQTSMYLCASQGMPETQYFGPGTRLLVL.

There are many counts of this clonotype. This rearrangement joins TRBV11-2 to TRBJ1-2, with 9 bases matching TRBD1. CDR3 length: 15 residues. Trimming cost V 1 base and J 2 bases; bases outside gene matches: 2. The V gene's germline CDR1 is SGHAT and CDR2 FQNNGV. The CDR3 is CASSLGTGANYGYTF. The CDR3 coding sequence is TGTGCCAGCAGCTTAGGGACAGGGGCCAACTATGGCTACACCTTC.

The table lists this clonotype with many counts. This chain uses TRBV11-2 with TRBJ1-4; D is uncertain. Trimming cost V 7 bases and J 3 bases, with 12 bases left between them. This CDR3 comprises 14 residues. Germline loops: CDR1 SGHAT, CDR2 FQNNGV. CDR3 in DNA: TGTGCCAGCACTTTCCGTCTGTCTAATGAAAAACTGTTTTTT. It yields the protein CASTFRLSNEKLFF.

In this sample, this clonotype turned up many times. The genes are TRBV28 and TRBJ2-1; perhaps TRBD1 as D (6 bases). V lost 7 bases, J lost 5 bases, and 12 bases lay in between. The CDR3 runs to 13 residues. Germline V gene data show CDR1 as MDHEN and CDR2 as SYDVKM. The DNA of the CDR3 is TGTGCCAGCACCCTGGACAGCAACAATGAGCAGTTCTTC. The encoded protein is CASTLDSNNEQFF.

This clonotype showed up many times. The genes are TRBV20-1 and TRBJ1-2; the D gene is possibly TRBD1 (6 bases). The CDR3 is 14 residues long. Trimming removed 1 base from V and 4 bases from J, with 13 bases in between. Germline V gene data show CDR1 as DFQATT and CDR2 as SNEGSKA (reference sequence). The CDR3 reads CSARAWGPVYGYTF. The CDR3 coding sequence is TGCAGTGCTAGAGCATGGGGGCCGGTCTATGGCTACACCTTC.

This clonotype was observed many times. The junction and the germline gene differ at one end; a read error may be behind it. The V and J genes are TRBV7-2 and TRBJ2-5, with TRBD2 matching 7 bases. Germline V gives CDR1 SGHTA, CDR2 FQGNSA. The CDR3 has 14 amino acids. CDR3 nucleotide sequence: TGTGCCAGCAGCATAGCGGGCCCCCGACAGACCCAGTACTTC. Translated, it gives CASSIAGPRQTQYF.

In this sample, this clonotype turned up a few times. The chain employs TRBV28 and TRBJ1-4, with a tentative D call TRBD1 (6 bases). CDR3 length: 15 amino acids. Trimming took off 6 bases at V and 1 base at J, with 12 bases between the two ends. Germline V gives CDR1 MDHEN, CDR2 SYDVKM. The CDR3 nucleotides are TGTGCCAGCAGGCGTGAAGGGGGAACTAATGAAAAACTGTTTTTT. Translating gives CASRREGGTNEKLFF. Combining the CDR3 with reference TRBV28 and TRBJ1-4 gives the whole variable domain DVKVTQSSRYLVKRTGEKVFLECVQDMDHENMFWYRQDPGLGLRLIYFSYDVKMKEKGDIPEGYSVSREKKERFSLILESASTNQTSMYLCASRREGGTNEKLFFGSGTQLSVL.

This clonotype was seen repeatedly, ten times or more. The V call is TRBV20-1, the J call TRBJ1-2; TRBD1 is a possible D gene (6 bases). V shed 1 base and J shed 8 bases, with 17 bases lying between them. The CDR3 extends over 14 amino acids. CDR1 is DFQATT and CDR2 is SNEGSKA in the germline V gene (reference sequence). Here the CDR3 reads CSARGTDLSRGYTF. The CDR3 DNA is TGCAGTGCTAGAGGGACAGACCTCTCTAGGGGCTACACCTTC.

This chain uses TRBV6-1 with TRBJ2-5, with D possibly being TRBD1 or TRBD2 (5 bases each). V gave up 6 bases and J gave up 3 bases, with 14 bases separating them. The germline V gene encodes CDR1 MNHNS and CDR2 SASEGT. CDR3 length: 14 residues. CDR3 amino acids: CASRTPGREETQYF. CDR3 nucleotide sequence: TGTGCCAGCAGAACGCCAGGGCGGGAAGAGACCCAGTACTTC.

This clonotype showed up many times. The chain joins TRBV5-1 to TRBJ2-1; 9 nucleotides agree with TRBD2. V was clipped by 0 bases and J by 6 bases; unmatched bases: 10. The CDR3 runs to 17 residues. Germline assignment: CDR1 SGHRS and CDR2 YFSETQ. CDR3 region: CASSLGLAGSLSNEQFF. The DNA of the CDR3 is TGCGCCAGCAGCTTGGGCCTAGCGGGGAGCCTGAGCAATGAGCAGTTCTTC.

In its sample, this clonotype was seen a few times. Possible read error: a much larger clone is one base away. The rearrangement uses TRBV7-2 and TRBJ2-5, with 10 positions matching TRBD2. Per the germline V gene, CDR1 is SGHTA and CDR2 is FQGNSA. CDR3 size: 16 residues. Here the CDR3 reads CASSLASSGGQEAQYF. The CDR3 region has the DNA TGTGCCAGCAGCTTAGCGTCTAGCGGGGGCCAAGAGGCCCAGTACTTC.